Listed below are T cell receptor beta chains from one sample, sequenced in a study of long-term antiretroviral therapy in people with HIV. Clones were sequenced by immunoSEQ multiplex PCR, and TCRdb holds only the in-frame ones, with some missing. Seen here are about 39,000 clones, 86% observed once, and the top ten hold 4%. The material was unsorted PBMCs, obtained 1.2 years after starting antiretroviral therapy. The receptors derive from a woman in her forties or fifties with HIV. The CDR3 runs from the conserved cysteine through the conserved F or W. Each record gives: J gene, V gene, clone size, D gene, CDR3 length, CDR3 protein, CDR3 DNA. The D gene is left open where the match is weak. Size values are once, few and many counts, or a class for expanded clones, and some rows have none.

>TRBJ1-2|TRBV5-1|.|TRBD1|13
CASSYGTDYGYTF
TGCGCCAGCAGCTATGGGACAGACTATGGCTACACCTTC
>TRBJ1-4|TRBV9|.|TRBD1|16
CASSVGTGGSNEKLFF
TGTGCCAGCAGCGTAGGGACAGGGGGCTCTAATGAAAAACTGTTTTTT
>TRBJ1-2|TRBV7-9|.|.|12
CASSPPTYGYTF
TGTGCCAGCAGCCCCCCGACCTATGGCTACACCTTC
>TRBJ2-2|TRBV9|.|.|14
CASSVTLNTGELFF
TGTGCCAGCAGCGTCACCTTGAACACCGGGGAGCTGTTTTTT
>TRBJ1-1|TRBV11-1|once|.|16
CASSKQGRNGDTEAFF
TGTGCCAGCAGCAAACAGGGTAGGAACGGCGACACTGAAGCTTTCTTT
>TRBJ2-3|TRBV27|.|TRBD1|14
CASSSDRGSDTQYF
TGTGCCAGCAGTTCGGACAGGGGGTCAGATACGCAGTATTTT
>TRBJ2-5|TRBV14|.|TRBD1|18
CASSQEWGTGKYQETQYF
TGTGCCAGCAGCCAAGAATGGGGGACAGGGAAGTACCAAGAGACCCAGTACTTC
>TRBJ2-7|TRBV10-3|.|TRBD1|13
CAISDDRGSEQYF
TGTGCCATCAGCGATGACAGGGGGAGCGAGCAGTACTTC
>TRBJ2-7|TRBV7-9|.|TRBD1|15
CASSIGTDLGYEQYF
TGTGCCAGCAGCATCGGGACAGACCTAGGGTACGAGCAGTACTTC
>TRBJ2-2|TRBV5-8|.|TRBD1|16
CASSMKDRGRTGELFF
TGTGCCAGCAGCATGAAGGACAGGGGGCGTACCGGGGAGCTGTTTTTT
>TRBJ1-2|TRBV18|.|.|17
CASSPNQVSQGWDGYTF
TGTGCCAGCTCACCGAACCAAGTTTCTCAGGGATGGGATGGCTACACCTTC
>TRBJ2-5|TRBV7-3|once|TRBD2|17
CASSPGTSGRYQETQYF
TGTGCCAGCAGCCCAGGGACTAGCGGGCGGTACCAAGAGACCCAGTACTTC
>TRBJ1-4|TRBV5-6|.|TRBD1|14
CASNSRQGAEKLFF
TGTGCCAGCAATAGTAGGCAGGGGGCTGAAAAACTGTTTTTT
>TRBJ2-7|TRBV4-3|.|.|13
CASSQDGSYEQYF
TGCGCCAGCAGCCAAGACGGGTCCTACGAGCAGTACTTC
>TRBJ1-1|TRBV7-2|.|.|13
CASSKDRNTEAFF
TGTGCCAGCAGCAAAGACAGGAACACTGAAGCTTTCTTT
>TRBJ2-1|TRBV6-5|.|.|13
CASRYAPIQEQFF
TGTGCCAGCAGATACGCCCCGATCCAGGAGCAGTTCTTC
>TRBJ1-2|TRBV2|.|.|11
CASSAFGGYTF
TGTGCCAGCAGTGCCTTCGGGGGCTACACCTTC
>TRBJ1-1|TRBV27|.|.|14
CASSLSLGRTEAFF
TGTGCCAGCAGTTTATCACTGGGGAGGACTGAAGCTTTCTTT
>TRBJ2-7|TRBV7-8|.|TRBD2|16
CASSLGTTSGVYEQYF
TGTGCCAGCAGCTTAGGTACGACTAGCGGGGTCTACGAGCAGTACTTC